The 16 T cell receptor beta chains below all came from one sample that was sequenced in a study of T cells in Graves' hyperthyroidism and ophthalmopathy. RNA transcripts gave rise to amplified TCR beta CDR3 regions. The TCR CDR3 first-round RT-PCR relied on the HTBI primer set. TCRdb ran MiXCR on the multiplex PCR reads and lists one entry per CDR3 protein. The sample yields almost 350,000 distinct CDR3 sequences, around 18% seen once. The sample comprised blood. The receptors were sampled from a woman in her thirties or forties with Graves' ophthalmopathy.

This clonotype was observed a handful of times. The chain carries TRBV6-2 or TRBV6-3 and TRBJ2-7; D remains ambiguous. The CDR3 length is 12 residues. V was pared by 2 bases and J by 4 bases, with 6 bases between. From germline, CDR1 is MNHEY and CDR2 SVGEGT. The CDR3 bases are TGTGCCAGCAGTTACCCTCAGTACGAGCAGTACTTC. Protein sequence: CASSYPQYEQYF.

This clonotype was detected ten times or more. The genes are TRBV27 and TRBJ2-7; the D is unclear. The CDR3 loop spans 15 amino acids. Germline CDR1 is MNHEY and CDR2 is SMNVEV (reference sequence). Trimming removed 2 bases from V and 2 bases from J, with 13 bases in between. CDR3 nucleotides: TGTGCCAGCAGTTTAGGGGTAGCACCAACCTACGAGCAGTACTTC. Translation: CASSLGVAPTYEQYF.

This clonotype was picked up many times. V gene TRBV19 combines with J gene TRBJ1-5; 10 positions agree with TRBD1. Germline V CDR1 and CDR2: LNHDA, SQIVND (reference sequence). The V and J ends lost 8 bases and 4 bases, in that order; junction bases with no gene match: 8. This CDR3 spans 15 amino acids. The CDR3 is CASHIRDRGNQPQHF. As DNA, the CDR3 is TGTGCCAGTCACATCCGGGACAGGGGTAATCAGCCCCAGCATTTT.

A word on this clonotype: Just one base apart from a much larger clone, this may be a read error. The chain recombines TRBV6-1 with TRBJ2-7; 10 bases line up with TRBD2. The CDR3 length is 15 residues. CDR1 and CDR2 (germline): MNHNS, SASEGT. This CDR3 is CVSRPTSGKTYEQYF. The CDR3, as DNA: TGTGTCAGCAGACCCACTAGCGGGAAGACCTACGAGCAGTACTTC.

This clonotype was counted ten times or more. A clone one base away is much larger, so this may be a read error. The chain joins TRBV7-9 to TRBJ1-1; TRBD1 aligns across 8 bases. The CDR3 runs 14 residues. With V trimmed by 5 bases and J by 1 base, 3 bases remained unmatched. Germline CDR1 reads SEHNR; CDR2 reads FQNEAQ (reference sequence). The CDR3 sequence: CASSRGQENTEAFF. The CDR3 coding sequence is TGTGCCAGCAGCCGGGGACAGGAGAACACTGAAGCTTTCTTT.

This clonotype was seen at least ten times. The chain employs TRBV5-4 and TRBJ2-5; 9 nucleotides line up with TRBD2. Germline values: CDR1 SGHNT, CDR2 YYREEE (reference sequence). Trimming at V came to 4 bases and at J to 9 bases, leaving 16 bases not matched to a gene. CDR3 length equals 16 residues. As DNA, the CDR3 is TGTGCCAGCAGCGGGAAGCGGGAGGCGAGACTAGGGGCCCAGTACTTC. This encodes CASSGKREARLGAQYF.

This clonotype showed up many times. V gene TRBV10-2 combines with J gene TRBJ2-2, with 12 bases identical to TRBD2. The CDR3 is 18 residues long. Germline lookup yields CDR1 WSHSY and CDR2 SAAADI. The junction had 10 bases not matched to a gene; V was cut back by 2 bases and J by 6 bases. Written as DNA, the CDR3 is TGCGCCAGCAGTGAGGCCGATTGGACTAGCGGGAAGGCCGGGGAGCTGTTTTTT. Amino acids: CASSEADWTSGKAGELFF.

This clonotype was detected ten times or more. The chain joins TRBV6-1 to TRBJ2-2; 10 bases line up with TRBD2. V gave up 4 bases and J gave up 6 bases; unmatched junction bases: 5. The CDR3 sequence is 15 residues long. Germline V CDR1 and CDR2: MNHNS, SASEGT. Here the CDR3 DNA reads TGTGCCAGCAGTGCTCTAGCGGGAGATGCCGGGGAGCTGTTTTTT. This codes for CASSALAGDAGELFF.

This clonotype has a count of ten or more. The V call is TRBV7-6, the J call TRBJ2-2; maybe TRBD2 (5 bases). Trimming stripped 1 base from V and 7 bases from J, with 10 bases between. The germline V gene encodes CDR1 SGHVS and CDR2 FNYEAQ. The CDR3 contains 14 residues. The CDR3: CASSLDGVIGELFF. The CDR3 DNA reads TGTGCCAGCAGCTTAGACGGGGTTATCGGGGAGCTGTTTTTT.

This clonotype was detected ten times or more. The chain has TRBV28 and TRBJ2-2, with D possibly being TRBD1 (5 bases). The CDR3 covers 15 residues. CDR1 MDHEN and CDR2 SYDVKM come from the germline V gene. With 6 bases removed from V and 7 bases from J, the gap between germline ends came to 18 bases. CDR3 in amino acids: CASRDTDRTSGELFF. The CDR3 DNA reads TGTGCCAGCAGGGACACGGACCGTACGAGCGGGGAGCTGTTTTTT.

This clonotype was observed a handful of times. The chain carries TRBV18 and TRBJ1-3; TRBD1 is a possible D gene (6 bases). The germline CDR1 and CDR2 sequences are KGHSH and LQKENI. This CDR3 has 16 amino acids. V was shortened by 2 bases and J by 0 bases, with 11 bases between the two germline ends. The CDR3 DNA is TGTGCCAGCTCACCAAGGACAGAGACCTCTGGAAACACCATATATTTT. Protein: CASSPRTETSGNTIYF.

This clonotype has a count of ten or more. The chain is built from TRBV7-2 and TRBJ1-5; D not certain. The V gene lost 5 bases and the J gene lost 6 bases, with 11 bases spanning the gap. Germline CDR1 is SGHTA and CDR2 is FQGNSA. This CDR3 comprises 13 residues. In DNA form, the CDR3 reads TGTGCCAGCAGCCCCCGGACTGGTCAGCCCCAGCATTTT. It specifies CASSPRTGQPQHF.

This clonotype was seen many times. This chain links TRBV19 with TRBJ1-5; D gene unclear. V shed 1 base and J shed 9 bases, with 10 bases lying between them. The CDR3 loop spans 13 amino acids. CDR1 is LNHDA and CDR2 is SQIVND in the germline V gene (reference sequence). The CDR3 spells CASSIGRTWPQHF. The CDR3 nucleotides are TGTGCCAGTAGTATAGGACGGACTTGGCCCCAGCATTTT.

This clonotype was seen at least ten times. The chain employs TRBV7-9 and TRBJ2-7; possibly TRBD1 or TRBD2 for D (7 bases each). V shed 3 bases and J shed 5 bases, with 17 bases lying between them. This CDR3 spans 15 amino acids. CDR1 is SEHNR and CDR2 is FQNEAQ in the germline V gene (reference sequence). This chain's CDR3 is CASSFWAGGGDEQYF. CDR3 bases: TGTGCCAGCAGCTTTTGGGCAGGGGGAGGGGACGAGCAGTACTTC.

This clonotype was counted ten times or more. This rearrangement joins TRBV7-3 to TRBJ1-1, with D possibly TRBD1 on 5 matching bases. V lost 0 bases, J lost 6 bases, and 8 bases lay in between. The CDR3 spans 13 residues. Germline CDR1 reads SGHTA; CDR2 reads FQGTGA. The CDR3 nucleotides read TGTGCCAGCAGCTTAACGGGGGTCCCTGAAGCTTTCTTT. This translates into CASSLTGVPEAFF.

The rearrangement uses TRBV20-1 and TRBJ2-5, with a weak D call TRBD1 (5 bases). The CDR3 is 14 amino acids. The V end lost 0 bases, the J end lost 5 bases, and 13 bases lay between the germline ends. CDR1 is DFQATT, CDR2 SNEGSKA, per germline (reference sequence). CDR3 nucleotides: TGCAGTGCTAGAGATATTGGGGCTGGGGAGACCCAGTACTTC. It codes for CSARDIGAGETQYF.